The 15 T cell receptor beta chains reported below all come from one sample, sequenced in a study of T cell responses to AZD1222 COVID-19 vaccine. TCRdb's table, derived via immunoSEQ multiplex PCR, lists solely in-frame clones and lacks some. The sample holds approximately 170,000 clones, 90% to 95% seen once. Sequenced here: peripheral blood, sampled 28 days after the second AZD1222 dose. These TCRs come from an adult who received the AZD1222 COVID-19 vaccine.

This clone came up a few times. The chain carries TRBV27 and TRBJ2-3; D is unresolved. V was pared by 6 bases and J by 5 bases, with 18 bases between. Germline loops: CDR1 MNHEY, CDR2 SMNVEV (reference sequence). There are 15 residues in the CDR3. CDR3 amino acids: CASRPDWQRVDTQYF. The DNA for the CDR3 is TGTGCCAGCAGACCTGACTGGCAGCGAGTAGATACGCAGTATTTT.

The gene calls are TRBV18 and TRBJ2-2; D uncertain. From germline, CDR1 is KGHSH and CDR2 LQKENI. This CDR3 contains 15 residues. V lost 4 bases to trimming and J lost 3 bases, with 12 bases between them. The CDR3 DNA follows: TGTGCCAGCTCACGACGGGCGATTGACACCGGGGAGCTGTTTTTT. This gives the protein CASSRRAIDTGELFF.

The chain couples TRBV5-4 to TRBJ2-2; TRBD2 aligns across 7 bases. This CDR3 is built from 16 residues. V was pared by 5 bases and J by 0 bases, with 7 bases of the junction left unmatched. Germline CDR1 is SGHNT and CDR2 is YYREEE (reference sequence). DNA of the CDR3: TGTGCCAGCAGTCCTGTGAGCGGGGCGAACACCGGGGAGCTGTTTTTT. This translates into CASSPVSGANTGELFF.

The chain couples TRBV6-5 to TRBJ1-1, with D hard to call. The CDR3 consists of 14 residues. V lost 0 bases to trimming and J lost 3 bases, with 8 bases between them. Germline V gene sequence: CDR1 MNHEY, CDR2 SVGAGI. This chain's CDR3 is CASSYSGSHTEAFF. CDR3 DNA sequence: TGTGCCAGCAGTTACTCGGGGTCACACACTGAAGCTTTCTTT.

The chain carries TRBV6-5 and TRBJ1-2; TRBD1 matches at 7 bases. The CDR3 totals 13 residues. Germline V CDR1 and CDR2: MNHEY, SVGAGI. V lost 8 bases and J lost 7; bases outside the gene matches: 10. CDR3 DNA sequence: TGTGCCAGCCCGAACAGGGGAGTCCGTGGCTACACCTTC. Residues: CASPNRGVRGYTF.

V is TRBV29-1 and J is TRBJ2-5; D is perhaps TRBD1 (6 bases). CDR3 size: 14 residues. Germline V gene lookup returns CDR1 SQVTM and CDR2 ANQGSEA. V dropped 4 bases and J dropped 1 base, with 13 bases sitting between them. Here the CDR3 DNA reads TGCAGCGTTGTTACAGGGATGGGCCAAGAGACCCAGTACTTC. Its translation: CSVVTGMGQETQYF.

The rearrangement joins TRBV28 to TRBJ2-5, with TRBD1 matching 9 bases. The CDR3 runs to 17 residues. Trimming cost V 5 bases and J 2 bases; bases outside gene matches: 12. Germline assignment: CDR1 MDHEN and CDR2 SYDVKM. The CDR3 DNA follows: TGTGCCAGCAGTATCCTCGGCACAGGGGGCCGGCAAGAGACCCAGTACTTC. Protein product: CASSILGTGGRQETQYF.

This chain links TRBV5-6 with TRBJ2-1; tentative D call: TRBD2 (6 bases). The CDR3 is 15 residues long. Germline V CDR1 and CDR2: SGHDT, YYEEEE. Trimming pared 4 bases from V and 0 bases from J, leaving 11 bases between. CDR3 protein: CASSPPRDSYNEQFF. The DNA for the CDR3 is TGTGCCAGCAGCCCACCGCGGGACTCCTACAATGAGCAGTTCTTC. The full variable domain, its missing parts supplied by reference TRBV5-6 and TRBJ2-1, is DAGVTQSPTHLIKTRGQQVTLRCSPKSGHDTVSWYQQALGQGPQFIFQYYEEEERQRGNFPDRFSGHQFPNYSSELNVNALLLGDSALYLCASSPPRDSYNEQFFGPGTRLTVL.

V usage is TRBV29-1 and J usage is TRBJ1-2; the D gene is possibly TRBD1 (5 bases). The V gene lost 8 bases and the J gene lost 8 bases, with 21 bases spanning the gap. The CDR3 extends over 13 amino acids. CDR1 is SQVTM and CDR2 is ANQGSEA in the germline V gene. CDR3 DNA sequence: TGCAGCATAGCCGGGACTTCCCTTTCCGGCTACACCTTC. This sequence encodes CSIAGTSLSGYTF.

The chain joins TRBV27 to TRBJ2-6, with D perhaps matching TRBD2 (5 bases). CDR3 length equals 13 residues. V dropped 8 bases and J dropped 1 base, with 6 bases sitting between them. Germline CDR1 and CDR2: MNHEY and SMNVEV (reference sequence). CDR3 in amino acids: CASRGSGANVLTF. The CDR3 region has the DNA TGTGCCAGCCGGGGTTCTGGGGCCAACGTCCTGACTTTC.

The rearrangement joins TRBV3-1 (or the pseudogene TRBV3-2) to TRBJ2-3; possibly TRBD2 for D (5 bases). The V gene lost 3 bases and the J gene lost 4 bases, with 14 bases spanning the gap. Per the germline V gene, CDR1 is LGHDT and CDR2 is YNNKEL (reference sequence). This CDR3 comprises 15 residues. The CDR3 sequence is CASSQKLVPADTQYF. The CDR3 nucleotides are TGTGCCAGCAGCCAGAAACTAGTTCCTGCAGATACGCAGTATTTT.

The rearrangement uses TRBV6-5 and TRBJ2-1; 12 bases line up with TRBD2. Trimming at V came to 1 base and at J to 7 bases, leaving 5 bases not matched to a gene. The CDR3 is made up of 16 amino acids. CDR1 MNHEY and CDR2 SVGAGI come from the germline V gene. The CDR3 spells CASSYLSTSGRNEQFF. The DNA for the CDR3 is TGTGCCAGCAGTTACTTGAGCACTAGCGGGAGGAATGAGCAGTTCTTC.

The chain uses TRBV25-1 and TRBJ2-2; 9 positions agree with TRBD1. V gave up 4 bases and J gave up 6 bases; unmatched junction bases: 3. There are 14 residues in the CDR3. Per germline, CDR1 MGHDK and CDR2 SYGVNS. The CDR3 coding sequence is TGTGCCAGCAGTGCCACAGGGGGCCCCGGGGAGCTGTTTTTT. Translated, it gives CASSATGGPGELFF. Based on the CDR3 plus reference TRBV25-1 and TRBJ2-2, the full variable domain is EADIYQTPRYLVIGTGKKITLECSQTMGHDKMYWYQQDPGMELHLIHYSYGVNSTEKGDLSSESTVSRIRTEHFPLTLESARPSHTSQYLCASSATGGPGELFFGEGSRLTVL.

This chain joins TRBV14 and TRBJ2-1, with D possibly TRBD2 on 7 matching bases. In germline, CDR1 is SGHDN, CDR2 FVKESK. V lost 4 bases and J 1 base, leaving 17 bases between the germline ends. The CDR3 spans 17 residues. The CDR3 DNA reads TGTGCCAGCAGCCCGGGGAGGGGGATAAGGTCCTACAATGAGCAGTTCTTC. Protein: CASSPGRGIRSYNEQFF.

The gene calls are TRBV24-1 and TRBJ2-1; D gene unclear. Germline lookup yields CDR1 KGHDR and CDR2 SFDVKD. The germline V and J ends were trimmed by 7 bases and 0 bases, with 6 bases remaining between them. The CDR3 loop spans 13 amino acids. For the CDR3, the DNA is TGTGCCACCAGGGGAAGCTCCTACAATGAGCAGTTCTTC. Translated, it gives CATRGSSYNEQFF.